This passage covers 24 T cell receptor beta chains from one sample sequenced in a study of blood T cell repertoires in COVID-19. Clones were sequenced by immunoSEQ multiplex PCR, and TCRdb holds only the in-frame ones, with some missing. The sample has about 83,000 clones, about 86% seen once; the top ten hold 20% to 25%. Sequencing was carried out using peripheral blood. The receptors stem from a woman of 80 years or more in a cohort sampled during active or convalescent COVID-19.

The chain employs TRBV11-1 and TRBJ2-7; D is possibly TRBD2 (6 bases). Germline lookup yields CDR1 SGHAT and CDR2 FQDESV (reference sequence). The ends were cut back, 5 bases at V and 4 bases at J, with 18 bases in the middle. The CDR3 length is 15 residues. In nucleotides, the CDR3 is TGTGCCAGCAGCGCCTATCGCGGGGAGTCGTACGAGCAGTACTTC. This codes for CASSAYRGESYEQYF.

In this sample, this clone turned up once. V is TRBV6-5 and J is TRBJ1-2; TRBD1 matches 7 bases. Germline-derived CDR1 and CDR2 are MNHEY and SVGAGI. V was pared by 0 bases and J by 5 bases, with 3 bases of the junction left unmatched. The length of the CDR3 is 14 residues. CDR3 residues: CASSYSPGGYGYTF. The CDR3, as DNA: TGTGCCAGCAGTTACTCGCCAGGGGGATATGGCTACACCTTC.

V usage is TRBV6-2 or TRBV6-3 and J usage is TRBJ2-2, with TRBD2 matching over 8 bases. V shed 5 bases, J shed 3 bases, and the junction held 8 bases outside the gene matches. Germline CDR1 is MNHEY and CDR2 is SVGEGT. The CDR3 consists of 16 residues. The CDR3, as DNA: TGTGCCAGCAGTAACGGGAGGGCCGGGTACACCGGGGAGCTGTTTTTT. As protein: CASSNGRAGYTGELFF.

The J gene is TRBJ2-1, the V gene TRBV9; 7 bases agree with TRBD1. The CDR3 is 15 residues long. Germline V CDR1 and CDR2: SGDLS, YYNGEE. The V segment lost 0 bases and the J segment 5 bases; nucleotides outside the gene matches: 5. The CDR3 nucleotides read TGTGCCAGCAGCGTAGAGGGGGCGCGTAACAATGAGCAGTTCTTC. Translating gives CASSVEGARNNEQFF.

The J gene is TRBJ1-3, the V gene TRBV6-5; the D gene is possibly TRBD1 (6 bases). The V and J ends lost 6 bases and 2 bases respectively, with 11 bases between them. The CDR3 totals 14 residues. Germline V CDR1 and CDR2: MNHEY, SVGAGI. Written as DNA, the CDR3 is TGTGCCAGCAGACAGGGATCTACTGGAAACACCATATATTTT. Its protein product is CASRQGSTGNTIYF.

The V gene is TRBV11-1, the J gene TRBJ2-2, with D maybe TRBD2 (5 bases). The V end lost 5 bases, the J end lost 6 bases, and 10 bases lay between the germline ends. There are 13 residues in the CDR3. Germline CDR1 reads SGHAT; CDR2 reads FQDESV (reference sequence). CDR3 residues: CASSIGVSGELFF. The CDR3 DNA reads TGTGCCAGCAGCATCGGGGTCTCCGGGGAGCTGTTTTTT.

The chain couples TRBV3-1 (or the pseudogene TRBV3-2) to TRBJ2-5; 9 bases agree with TRBD1. The V segment lost 7 bases and the J segment 2 bases; nucleotides outside the gene matches: 8. The CDR3 is 15 amino acids. Per the germline V gene, CDR1 is LGHDT and CDR2 is YNNKEL (reference sequence). The CDR3 bases are TGTGCCAGCAACCGTAACAGGGGGCAGCAAGAGACCCAGTACTTC. Encoded protein: CASNRNRGQQETQYF.

CDR3 sequence: CASSFPPGDSDTYEQYV. The CDR3 nucleotides are TGTGCCAGCAGTTTTCCCCCCGGGGACAGCGATACCTACGAGCAGTACGTC. V gene TRBV27 combines with J gene TRBJ2-7, with 7 bases fitting TRBD1. CDR3 length: 17 residues. V gave up 3 bases and J gave up 2 bases; unmatched junction bases: 13. The germline CDR1 and CDR2 sequences are MNHEY and SMNVEV (reference sequence).

This clone was counted once. The chain joins TRBV18 to TRBJ2-2, with D possibly being TRBD1 (6 bases). There are 17 residues in the CDR3. Germline V gives CDR1 KGHSH, CDR2 LQKENI. Between the trimmed V and J ends, which lost 5 bases and 2 bases, there was a span of 18 bases. The CDR3 spells CASSEGRTVGNTGELFF. DNA of the CDR3: TGTGCCAGCTCAGAGGGTCGGACAGTCGGAAACACCGGGGAGCTGTTTTTT.

This rearrangement joins TRBV5-1 to TRBJ2-1; TRBD2 matches at 13 bases. CDR1 is SGHRS and CDR2 is YFSETQ in the germline V gene. The CDR3 spans 15 residues. J lost 10 bases, V lost 4 bases, and 8 bases had no gene match. This CDR3 reads CASSPLAGGPGEQFF. As DNA, the CDR3 is TGCGCCAGCAGCCCACTAGCGGGAGGGCCGGGAGAGCAGTTCTTC.

This chain uses TRBV7-9 with TRBJ1-2; D is unresolved. The length of the CDR3 is 12 residues. Trimming cost V 3 bases and J 3 bases, with 5 bases left between them. CDR1 is SEHNR, CDR2 FQNEAQ, per germline (reference sequence). The CDR3 sequence is CASSFTDYGYTF. Here the CDR3 DNA reads TGTGCCAGCAGCTTTACAGACTATGGCTACACCTTC.

V gene TRBV24-1 combines with J gene TRBJ2-7; D possibly corresponds to TRBD2 (6 bases). CDR1 and CDR2 (germline): KGHDR, SFDVKD. V lost 7 bases to trimming and J lost 6 bases, with 21 bases between them. The CDR3 has 15 residues. The CDR3 here is CATREDPGVNGEQYV. The CDR3, as DNA: TGTGCCACCAGAGAAGATCCGGGGGTTAATGGCGAGCAGTACGTC.

This clone has only a few counts. This chain connects TRBV5-1 to TRBJ1-3; possibly TRBD1 for D (6 bases). Per the germline V gene, CDR1 is SGHRS and CDR2 is YFSETQ. CDR3 size: 16 residues. V gave up 5 bases and J gave up 0 bases, with 15 bases separating them. The CDR3 loop is CASSLTGPYSGNTIYF. As DNA, the CDR3 is TGCGCCAGCAGTCTGACAGGTCCCTACTCTGGAAACACCATATATTTT.

J is TRBJ2-5 and V is TRBV19; 7 nucleotides agree with TRBD2. CDR3 size: 15 residues. With 2 bases clipped from V and 4 bases from J, the junction kept 7 bases outside the gene matches. The germline CDR1 and CDR2 sequences are LNHDA and SQIVND (reference sequence). CDR3 amino acids: CASSILAGALETQYF. CDR3 in DNA: TGTGCCAGTAGTATACTGGCGGGAGCTCTAGAGACCCAGTACTTC. The entire variable domain, with the rest obtained from reference TRBV19 and TRBJ2-5, is as follows: DGGITQSPKYLFRKEGQNVTLSCEQNLNHDAMYWYRQDPGQGLRLIYYSQIVNDFQKGDIAEGYSVSREKKESFPLTVTSAQKNPTAFYLCASSILAGALETQYFGPGTRLLVL.

This chain uses TRBV2 with TRBJ1-6; D not certain. Trimming pared 5 bases from V and 2 bases from J, leaving 10 bases between. Germline assignment: CDR1 SNHLY and CDR2 FYNNEI. CDR3 length equals 15 residues. The CDR3 here is CASSSSSPYNSPLHF. Here the CDR3 DNA reads TGTGCCAGCAGTTCCTCCAGTCCCTATAATTCACCCCTCCACTTT.

The genes are TRBV2 and TRBJ1-1, with TRBD1 as a possible D gene (5 bases). Germline CDR1 is SNHLY and CDR2 is FYNNEI. V was cut by 3 bases and J by 4 bases, with 12 bases left in between. The CDR3 spans 14 residues. CDR3 nucleotide sequence: TGTGCCAGCAGTGAGCGCAGGGAGGGCACTGAAGCTTTCTTT. Its translation is CASSERREGTEAFF.

CDR3 protein: CASSSADRGINEKLFF. The CDR3 region has the DNA TGTGCCAGCAGTTCCGCCGACAGGGGAATTAATGAAAAACTGTTTTTT. The gene calls are TRBV28 and TRBJ1-4, with 8 bases that match TRBD1. The CDR3 is 16 amino acids. J lost 4 bases, V lost 4 bases, and 8 bases had no gene match. Germline V gene data show CDR1 as MDHEN and CDR2 as SYDVKM.

The genes are TRBV6-5 and TRBJ1-2, with 7 bases that match TRBD1. V shed 6 bases, J shed 7 bases, and the junction held 11 bases outside the gene matches. The CDR3 covers 14 residues. CDR1 is MNHEY and CDR2 is SVGAGI in the germline V gene. The CDR3 sequence is CASRWDRRSAGYTF. The DNA of the CDR3 is TGTGCCAGCAGATGGGACAGACGGTCCGCTGGCTACACCTTC.

This clone turned up a few times. This chain joins TRBV28 and TRBJ2-7, with D possibly being TRBD2 (6 bases). The germline gives CDR1 MDHEN, CDR2 SYDVKM. V was clipped by 8 bases and J by 6 bases, with 17 bases between them. The CDR3 is 13 amino acids. Here the CDR3 DNA reads TGTGCCAGCCGATCACGCGGGAAGGGCGAGCAGTACGTC. It encodes CASRSRGKGEQYV.

The chain couples TRBV5-6 to TRBJ2-1; TRBD2 matches at 7 bases. This CDR3 spans 17 amino acids. The germline V gene has CDR1 SGHDT and CDR2 YYEEEE. J gave up 1 base and V 4 bases, and 11 bases lay outside the gene matches. The CDR3 region is CASSPLPGRGSYNEQFF. In nucleotides, the CDR3 is TGTGCCAGCAGCCCCTTGCCTGGGAGGGGTTCCTACAATGAGCAGTTCTTC.

This clone has only one observation. This chain uses TRBV5-1 with TRBJ2-5; TRBD1 agrees at 7 bases. J was trimmed by 0 bases and V by 0 bases; bases with no gene match: 2. CDR3 length: 15 amino acids. Germline CDR1 reads SGHRS; CDR2 reads YFSETQ. CDR3 residues: CASSLGDSHQETQYF. The CDR3 region has the DNA TGCGCCAGCAGCTTGGGGGACAGCCACCAAGAGACCCAGTACTTC.

This chain joins TRBV7-9 and TRBJ1-1, with 7 bases that match TRBD1. The CDR3 totals 14 residues. V dropped 5 bases and J dropped 4; count of bases not matched to a gene: 7. From germline, CDR1 is SEHNR and CDR2 FQNEAQ (reference sequence). DNA of the CDR3: TGTGCCAGCAGCCCTCGACAGGGTGGCACTGAAGCTTTCTTT. Protein product: CASSPRQGGTEAFF. Full variable domain (outside the CDR3, taken from reference TRBV7-9 and TRBJ1-1): DTGVSQNPRHKITKRGQNVTFRCDPISEHNRLYWYRQTLGQGPEFLTYFQNEAQLEKSRLLSDRFSAERPKGSFSTLEIQRTEQGDSAMYLCASSPRQGGTEAFFGQGTRLTVV.

This chain connects TRBV9 to TRBJ2-6; D is perhaps TRBD1 (5 bases). This CDR3 comprises 16 residues. V shed 3 bases and J shed 2 bases, with 12 bases lying between them. CDR1 and CDR2 (germline): SGDLS, YYNGEE. The CDR3 region is CASSADRQPGANVLTF. For the CDR3, the DNA is TGTGCCAGCAGCGCCGACCGACAGCCTGGGGCCAACGTCCTGACTTTC.

This chain joins TRBV7-9 and TRBJ2-7; TRBD2 aligns across 8 bases. The germline V gene encodes CDR1 SEHNR and CDR2 FQNEAQ (reference sequence). The CDR3 extends over 16 amino acids. The ends lost 4 bases at V and 0 bases at J; junction bases unmatched: 8. CDR3 in amino acids: CASSSHSGVSSYEQYV. The CDR3 DNA reads as TGTGCCAGCAGCTCCCATAGCGGGGTGAGCTCCTACGAGCAGTACGTC.